The present entry profiles one T cell receptor (beta chain) with its context. The target antigen is unknown. These data come from a study of PD-1 blockade in classical Hodgkin lymphoma. Study observations and caveats: Reasons behind the repertoire differences stay unclear, perhaps disease activity or earlier therapy. The baseline diversity of complete responders showed similarity to that of newly diagnosed patients. While CD8+ TCR diversity did not rise significantly by C4D1, CD4+ TCR diversity did.

Sequencing was performed with immunoSEQ multiplex PCR; in TCRdb, only in-frame clones are kept and a portion is missing. The sample includes about 30,000 clones, approximately 85% of them seen just once. V shed 1 base and J 5 bases; nucleotides not matched to a gene: 6. The CDR3 has 15 residues. Per the germline V gene, CDR1 is MDHEN and CDR2 is SYDVKM. Indicated time point: cycle 4 day 1 (C4D1), after less than 7 weeks of nivolumab. Each patient experienced a relapse that followed autologous stem cell transplantation, and brentuximab vedotin exposure varied. The source is a human donor with classical Hodgkin lymphoma. The sequencing used peripheral blood mononuclear cells (PBMCs), collected before the fourth cycle of nivolumab. The chain joins TRBV28 to TRBJ1-2, with 8 bases matching TRBD1. The CDR3 DNA reads as TGTGCCAGCAGTTTATATCCAGGGGGCGCGTATGGCTACACCTTC. Its translation: CASSLYPGGAYGYTF.